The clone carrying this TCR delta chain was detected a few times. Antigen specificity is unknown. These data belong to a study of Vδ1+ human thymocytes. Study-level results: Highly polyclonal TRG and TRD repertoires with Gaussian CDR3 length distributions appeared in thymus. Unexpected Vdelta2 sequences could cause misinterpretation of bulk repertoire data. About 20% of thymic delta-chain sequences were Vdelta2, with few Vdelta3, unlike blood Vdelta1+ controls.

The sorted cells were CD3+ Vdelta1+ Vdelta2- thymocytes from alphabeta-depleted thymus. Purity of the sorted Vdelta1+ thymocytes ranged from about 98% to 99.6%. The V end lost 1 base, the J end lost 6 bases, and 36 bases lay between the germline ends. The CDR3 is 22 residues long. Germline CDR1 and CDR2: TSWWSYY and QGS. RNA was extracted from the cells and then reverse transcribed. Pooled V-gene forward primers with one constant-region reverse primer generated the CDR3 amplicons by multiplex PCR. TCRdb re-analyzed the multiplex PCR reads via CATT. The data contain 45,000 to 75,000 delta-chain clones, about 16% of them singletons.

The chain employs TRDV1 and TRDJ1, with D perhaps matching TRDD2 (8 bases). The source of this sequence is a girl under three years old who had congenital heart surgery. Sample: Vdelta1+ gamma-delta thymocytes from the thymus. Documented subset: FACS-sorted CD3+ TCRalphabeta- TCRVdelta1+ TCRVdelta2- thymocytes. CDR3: CALGEPLPTFTGAPSGSNKLIF. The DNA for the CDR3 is TGTGCTCTTGGGGAACCTCTTCCTACCTTCACTGGGGCTCCATCCGGAAGCAATAAACTCATCTTT.